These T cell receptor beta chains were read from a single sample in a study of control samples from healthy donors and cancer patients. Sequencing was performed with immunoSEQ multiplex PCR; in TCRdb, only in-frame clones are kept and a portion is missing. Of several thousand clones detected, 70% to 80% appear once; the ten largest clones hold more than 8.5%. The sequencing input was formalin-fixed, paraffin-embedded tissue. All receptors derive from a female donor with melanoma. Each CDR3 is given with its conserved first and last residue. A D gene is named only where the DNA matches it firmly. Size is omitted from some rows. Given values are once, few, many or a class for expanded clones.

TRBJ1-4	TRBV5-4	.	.	CASSLEDGEKLFF	TGTGCCAGCAGCTTGGAGGACGGTGAAAAACTGTTTTTT
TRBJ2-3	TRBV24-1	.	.	CATAGTATSTDTQYF	TGTGCCACCGCCGGGACTGCTACTAGCACAGATACGCAGTATTTT
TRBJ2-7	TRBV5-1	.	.	CASSLVSKSYEQYF	TGCGCCAGCAGCTTGGTGAGCAAGTCCTACGAGCAGTACTTC
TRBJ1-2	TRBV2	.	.	CAETEGNYGYTF	TGTGCCGAAACGGAGGGGAACTATGGCTACACCTTC
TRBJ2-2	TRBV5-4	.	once	CASSLPTRTGELFF	TGTGCCAGCAGCTTGCCAACCCGCACCGGGGAGCTGTTTTTT
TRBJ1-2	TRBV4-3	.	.	CASSQQNTGNYGYTF	TGCGCCAGCAGCCAGCAGAACACAGGGAACTATGGCTACACCTTC
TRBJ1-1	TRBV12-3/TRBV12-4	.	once	CASIRSRGTEAFF	TGTGCCAGCATCAGAAGCCGGGGCACTGAAGCTTTCTTT
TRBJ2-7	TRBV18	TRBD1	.	CASSPGQESHEQYF	TGTGCCAGCTCACCGGGACAGGAAAGTCACGAGCAGTACTTC
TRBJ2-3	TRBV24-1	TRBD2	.	CATSLVGVAGPTDMQYF	TGTGCCACCAGTTTGGTGGGAGTAGCGGGACCGACAGATATGCAGTATTTT
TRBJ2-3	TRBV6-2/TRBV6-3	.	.	CASSRRQAYTDTQYF	TGTGCCAGCAGTAGGAGACAGGCTTACACAGATACGCAGTATTTT
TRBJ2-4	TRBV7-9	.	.	CASSPGGLAKNIQYF	TGTGCCAGCAGCCCTGGGGGGCTAGCCAAAAACATTCAGTACTTC
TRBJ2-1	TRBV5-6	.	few	CASSFLVAEQFF	TGTGCCAGCAGCTTCCTGGTGGCTGAGCAGTTCTTC
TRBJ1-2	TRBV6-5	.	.	CASSTDAFYGYTF	TGTGCCAGCAGTACGGACGCCTTCTATGGCTACACCTTC
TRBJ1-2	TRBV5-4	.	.	CASSTEGLQGPLLNYGYTF	TGTGCCAGCAGCACCGAAGGGCTACAGGGTCCCTTGCTTAACTATGGCTACACCTTC
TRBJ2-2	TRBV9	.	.	CASSVGGQSYTGELFF	TGTGCCAGCAGCGTAGGGGGGCAGAGCTACACCGGGGAGCTGTTTTTT
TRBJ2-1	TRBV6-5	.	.	CASSYFGADNEQFF	TGTGCCAGCAGTTACTTCGGGGCCGACAATGAGCAGTTCTTC
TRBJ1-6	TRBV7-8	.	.	CASSLVGGSPDSPLHF	TGTGCCAGCAGCTTAGTTGGGGGGAGCCCTGATTCACCCCTCCACTTT
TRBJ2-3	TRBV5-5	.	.	CASTARPGTQYF	TGTGCCAGCACTGCACGACCGGGCACGCAGTATTTT
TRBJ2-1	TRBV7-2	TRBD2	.	CASSPGLAGGQNEQFF	TGTGCCAGCAGCCCGGGACTAGCGGGAGGGCAAAATGAGCAGTTCTTC
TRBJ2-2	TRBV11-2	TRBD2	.	CASSLTSGRLLFF	TGTGCCAGCAGCTTAACTAGCGGGAGATTGCTGTTTTTT
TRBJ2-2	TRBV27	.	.	CASTRTHRTFTGELFF	TGTGCCAGCACTCGTACTCACCGGACATTTACCGGGGAGCTGTTTTTT
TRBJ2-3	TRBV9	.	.	CASSDGRTNTDTQYF	TGTGCCAGCAGCGACGGGCGGACGAACACAGATACGCAGTATTTT
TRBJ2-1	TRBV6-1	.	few	CASSEAQGLEQFF	TGTGCCAGCAGTGAAGCGCAAGGTCTTGAGCAGTTCTTC
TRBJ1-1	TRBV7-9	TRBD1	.	CASSGDRRMNTEAFF	TGTGCCAGCAGCGGGGACAGGAGGATGAACACTGAAGCTTTCTTT
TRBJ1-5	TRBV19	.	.	CASRMGAGSNQPQHF	TGTGCCAGTAGGATGGGGGCAGGGAGCAATCAGCCCCAGCATTTT
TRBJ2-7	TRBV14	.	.	CASSQDPRVYYEQYF	TGTGCCAGCAGCCAAGATCCCCGGGTTTACTACGAGCAGTACTTC
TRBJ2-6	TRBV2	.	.	CASRDLRFSLSSGANVLTF	TGTGCCAGCAGGGACCTCAGGTTCTCTCTAAGCTCTGGGGCCAACGTCCTGACTTTC
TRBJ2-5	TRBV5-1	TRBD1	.	CASMDRGKTQYF	TGCGCCAGTATGGACAGGGGGAAGACCCAGTACTTC
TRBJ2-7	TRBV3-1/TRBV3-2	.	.	CASSHQGVTHYEQYF	TGTGCCAGCAGCCATCAAGGTGTGACTCACTACGAGCAGTACTTC
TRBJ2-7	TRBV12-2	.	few	CASRTIEGEQYF	TGTGCAAGTCGAACTATCGAGGGCGAGCAGTACTTC
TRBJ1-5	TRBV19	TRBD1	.	CASSIVYRGEQPQHF	TGTGCCAGTAGTATAGTGTACAGGGGCGAGCAGCCCCAGCATTTT
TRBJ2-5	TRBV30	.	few	CAWSSGQETQYF	TGTGCCTGGAGTAGCGGCCAAGAGACCCAGTACTTC
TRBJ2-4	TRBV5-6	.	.	CASSQQGNIQYF	TGTGCCAGCAGCCAACAAGGAAACATTCAGTACTTC
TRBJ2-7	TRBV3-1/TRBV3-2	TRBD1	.	CASSRRRDRVSYEQYF	TGTGCCAGCAGCCGGAGAAGGGACAGGGTGTCCTACGAGCAGTACTTC
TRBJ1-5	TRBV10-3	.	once	CAISELGGASNQPQHF	TGTGCCATCAGTGAGTTGGGGGGCGCGAGCAATCAGCCCCAGCATTTT
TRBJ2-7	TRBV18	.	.	CASSPGPGRSEQYF	TGTGCCAGCTCACCCGGACCAGGAAGGTCCGAGCAGTACTTC
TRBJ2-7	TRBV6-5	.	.	CASSLYRASYEQYF	TGTGCCAGCAGTTTATACAGGGCCTCCTACGAGCAGTACTTC
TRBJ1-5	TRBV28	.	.	CASSLRTDQPQHF	TGTGCCAGCAGTTTACGTACGGATCAGCCCCAGCATTTT
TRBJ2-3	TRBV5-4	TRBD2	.	CASSWRADLAGVVDTQYF	TGTGCCAGCAGCTGGAGGGCTGACTTAGCGGGAGTTGTAGATACGCAGTATTTT
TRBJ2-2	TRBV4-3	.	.	CASSQAFSATGELFF	TGCGCCAGCAGCCAGGCATTTAGTGCCACTGGGGAGCTGTTTTTT
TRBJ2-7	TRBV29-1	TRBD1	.	CSVADRAGREQYF	TGCAGCGTCGCGGACAGGGCAGGACGGGAGCAGTACTTC
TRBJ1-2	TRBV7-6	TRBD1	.	CASSFTGAGYTF	TGTGCCAGCAGCTTCACAGGGGCCGGCTACACCTTC
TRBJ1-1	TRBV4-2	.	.	CASSQGSLGATEAFF	TGTGCCAGCAGCCAAGGATCTCTAGGCGCCACTGAAGCTTTCTTT
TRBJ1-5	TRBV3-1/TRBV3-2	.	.	CATRGRDGQPQHF	TGTGCCACCCGAGGGAGGGACGGTCAGCCCCAGCATTTT
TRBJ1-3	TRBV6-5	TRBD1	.	CASSSGTGVSGNTIYF	TGTGCCAGCAGTTCCGGGACAGGGGTCTCTGGAAACACCATATATTTT
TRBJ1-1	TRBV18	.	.	CASSRQATNTEAFF	TGTGCCAGCTCACGACAGGCGACAAACACTGAAGCTTTCTTT
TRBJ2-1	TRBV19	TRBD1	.	CASTPGTGYFEQFF	TGTGCCAGTACCCCCGGGACAGGGTATTTCGAGCAGTTCTTC
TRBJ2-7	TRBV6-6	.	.	CASSITWGEQYF	TGTGCCAGCAGTATCACGTGGGGCGAGCAGTACTTC
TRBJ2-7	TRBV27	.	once	CASSPHLGEQYF	TGTGCCAGCAGTCCGCACCTGGGCGAGCAGTACTTC
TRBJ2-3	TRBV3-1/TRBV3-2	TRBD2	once	CASSQGGRAYTDTQYF	TGTGCCAGCAGCCAGGGCGGGAGGGCCTACACAGATACGCAGTATTTT
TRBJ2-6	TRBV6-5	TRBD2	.	CTSSYSGGSGANVLTF	TGTACCAGCAGTTACTCGGGAGGCTCTGGGGCCAACGTCCTGACTTTC
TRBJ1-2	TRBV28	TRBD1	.	CASSRDSRSYGYTF	TGTGCCAGCAGCAGGGACAGTCGTTCCTATGGCTACACCTTC
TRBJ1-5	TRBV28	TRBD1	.	CASSSTGGVSNQPQHF	TGTGCCAGCAGTTCGACAGGGGGCGTTAGCAATCAGCCCCAGCATTTT
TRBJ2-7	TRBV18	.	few	CASSTDSYEQYF	TGTGCCAGCTCAACCGACTCCTACGAGCAGTACTTC
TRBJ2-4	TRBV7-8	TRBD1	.	CASRGQGQNIQYF	TGTGCCAGCAGGGGACAGGGGCAAAACATTCAGTACTTC
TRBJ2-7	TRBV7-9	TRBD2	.	CASRRGSSSEQYF	TGTGCCAGCCGCCGCGGGAGCTCATCCGAGCAGTACTTC
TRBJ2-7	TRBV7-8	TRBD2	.	CASSLITGTSGPRLYEQYF	TGTGCCAGCAGCCTGATAACCGGGACTAGCGGACCCCGACTCTACGAGCAGTACTTC
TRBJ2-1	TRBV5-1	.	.	CASSPASGLGNEQFF	TGCGCCAGCAGCCCTGCCTCGGGCCTGGGCAATGAGCAGTTCTTC
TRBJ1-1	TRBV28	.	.	CASSLGAPPGAIRTEAFF	TGTGCCAGCAGTTTAGGGGCCCCTCCGGGGGCGATTAGGACTGAAGCTTTCTTT
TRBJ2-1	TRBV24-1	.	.	CATGTAYNEQFF	TGTGCCACCGGAACAGCCTACAATGAGCAGTTCTTC